Listed below are T cell receptor beta chains from one sample, sequenced in a study of blood T cells in healthy people across ages. TCRdb reanalysed the 5' RACE reads using MiXCR and keeps one entry per CDR3 protein. The profile shows approximately 800,000 distinct CDR3 sequences, about 47% of them singletons. Sequenced material: blood. All receptors derive from a man at least 80 years old in good health. CDR3s include the opening cysteine and the closing phenylalanine or tryptophan.

TRBV11-2	TRBJ1-5	CASSYQSDQPQHF
TRBV10-1	TRBJ2-6	CANEGPGGYNSGANVLTF
TRBV5-1	TRBJ2-1	CASSPSGTSGDEQFF
TRBV4-1	TRBJ2-2	CASSQEESGNTGELFF
TRBV9	TRBJ2-2	CASSVAGHFATGELFF
TRBV20-1	TRBJ1-1	CSARRTEAFF
TRBV20-1	TRBJ2-5	CSARDSGGYNQETQYF
TRBV4-3	TRBJ2-5	CASSQDCSGRETQYF
TRBV4-2	TRBJ2-1	CAGSQGRTSGRFF
TRBV29-1	TRBJ2-4	CSVLGSGNIQYF
TRBV7-2	TRBJ2-6	CASSSTYRGGYSGANVLTF
TRBV10-3	TRBJ2-5	CAISAGRDSYNEQYF
TRBV20-1	TRBJ2-2	CSARSTSGSLAGELFF
TRBV27	TRBJ2-1	CASSLGTVLHNEQFF
TRBV6-5	TRBJ2-5	CATADSVETQYF
TRBV20-1	TRBJ2-5	CSYDHQETQYF